Listed here are 29 T cell receptor beta chains from one sample, sequenced in a study of T cell responses to AZD1222 COVID-19 vaccine. The assay was immunoSEQ multiplex PCR, and TCRdb's table has in-frame clones only and misses some. The sample yields around 120,000 clones, about 90% seen once. Sequenced here: peripheral blood, sampled on day 0 of AZD1222 vaccination. The receptor set was obtained from an adult in good health.

CDR3 coding DNA: TGTGCCACCGCGGACAGGGCAGATACGCAGTATTTT. Protein sequence: CATADRADTQYF. The V gene is TRBV24-1, the J gene TRBJ2-3; 8 bases agree with TRBD1. V shed 9 bases, J shed 4 bases, and the junction held 2 bases outside the gene matches. The CDR3 sequence is 12 residues long. Germline CDR1 is KGHDR and CDR2 is SFDVKD.

The chain employs TRBV24-1 and TRBJ2-1; 8 positions match TRBD2. The CDR3 loop spans 16 amino acids. V trimming: 4 bases; J trimming: 2 bases; junction bases outside the gene matches: 6. Germline V gene data show CDR1 as KGHDR and CDR2 as SFDVKD. Written as DNA, the CDR3 is TGTGCCACCAGTGACCTCTCTAGCGGGCCCTACAATGAGCAGTTCTTC. Its translation is CATSDLSSGPYNEQFF.

The J gene is TRBJ2-7, the V gene TRBV7-3; D is tentatively TRBD1 or TRBD2 (6 bases each). Germline lookup yields CDR1 SGHTA and CDR2 FQGTGA. CDR3 size: 15 residues. V lost 2 bases and J lost 5, with 16 bases in between. CDR3 amino acids: CASSLARGPPHEQYF. DNA for the CDR3: TGTGCCAGCAGCTTAGCCCGGGGGCCTCCTCACGAGCAGTACTTC.

V usage is TRBV28 and J usage is TRBJ1-2; D is uncertain. CDR3 length: 13 residues. The ends were cut back, 6 bases at V and 4 bases at J, with 12 bases in the middle. Germline V CDR1 and CDR2: MDHEN, SYDVKM. The CDR3 coding sequence is TGTGCCAGCAGCCCCGCACCGGTCTATGGCTACACCTTC. It codes for CASSPAPVYGYTF.

This chain connects TRBV2 to TRBJ1-1; D is possibly TRBD1 (6 bases). CDR3 length: 14 amino acids. Germline CDR1 SNHLY, CDR2 FYNNEI. V shed 4 bases and J shed 6 bases, with 15 bases lying between them. The chain's CDR3 is CASSAVGGLAEAFF. The CDR3 coding sequence is TGTGCCAGCAGTGCGGTGGGGGGGCTCGCTGAAGCTTTCTTT.

The chain's CDR3 is CATSDLHDGREQFF. The CDR3 DNA follows: TGTGCCACCAGTGATTTGCACGATGGCAGGGAGCAGTTCTTC. The rearrangement joins TRBV24-1 to TRBJ2-1; D remains ambiguous. Germline CDR1 is KGHDR and CDR2 is SFDVKD. CDR3 length: 14 amino acids. Deletions cut 0 bases from V and 10 bases from J, with 12 bases between.

V usage is TRBV9 and J usage is TRBJ2-2, with D perhaps matching TRBD2 (6 bases). This CDR3 region has 14 residues. Germline V lookup: CDR1 SGDLS, CDR2 YYNGEE. V shed 0 bases and J shed 6 bases, with 9 bases lying between them. In DNA form, the CDR3 reads TGTGCCAGCAGCGTAGTGGGAGGCGCCGGGGAGCTGTTTTTT. Amino acid sequence: CASSVVGGAGELFF.

For this clone: The junction does not match germline at one end; this may be a read error. The rearrangement uses TRBV6-1 and TRBJ2-7; TRBD2 matches 10 bases. The CDR3 sequence is 18 residues long. The V gene's germline CDR1 is MNHNS and CDR2 SASEGT. The CDR3 DNA reads TGTACCAGCAGTGAGCGGGCCCGGGGAGCGGGGGGGGCCTACGAGCAGTACTTC. This sequence encodes CTSSERARGAGGAYEQYF.

The gene calls are TRBV4-1 and TRBJ2-1, with D uncertain. This CDR3 region has 14 residues. Trimming removed 4 bases from V and 10 bases from J, with 17 bases in between. Germline V gene sequence: CDR1 MGHRA, CDR2 YSYEKL. In DNA, the CDR3 is TGCGCCAGCAGCCCCGTCGTCCAGCCCGTGGAGCAGTTCTTC. Protein product: CASSPVVQPVEQFF.

The chain links TRBV7-2 to TRBJ1-1, with D possibly TRBD1 on 5 matching bases. Germline CDR1 SGHTA, CDR2 FQGNSA. The CDR3 consists of 14 residues. Trimming pared 5 bases from V and 1 base from J, leaving 11 bases between. The DNA for the CDR3 is TGTGCCAGCAGCCCAGAACAGGAGAACACTGAAGCTTTCTTT. Its translation is CASSPEQENTEAFF.

The gene calls are TRBV11-2 and TRBJ2-5, with 7 bases aligning to TRBD1. Germline CDR1 SGHAT, CDR2 FQNNGV. Unmatched junction bases numbered 7, after V lost 4 bases and J lost 2 bases. The CDR3 contains 15 residues. The CDR3 here is CASSSGTAFQETQYF. The CDR3 bases are TGTGCCAGCAGCTCTGGGACAGCGTTTCAAGAGACCCAGTACTTC.

The chain employs TRBV11-2 and TRBJ2-1, with D possibly TRBD2 on 5 matching bases. The CDR3 extends over 15 amino acids. Germline V CDR1 and CDR2: SGHAT, FQNNGV. The V gene lost 1 base and the J gene lost 2 bases, with 9 bases spanning the gap. CDR3 DNA: TGTGCCAGCAGCTTAGGTCGGGGAACCTACAATGAGCAGTTCTTC. It encodes CASSLGRGTYNEQFF. The full variable domain, its missing parts supplied by reference TRBV11-2 and TRBJ2-1, is EAGVAQSPRYKIIEKRQSVAFWCNPISGHATLYWYQQILGQGPKLLIQFQNNGVVDDSQLPKDRFSAERLKGVDSTLKIQPAKLEDSAVYLCASSLGRGTYNEQFFGPGTRLTVL.

The rearrangement joins TRBV5-1 to TRBJ2-1; D may be TRBD2 (5 bases). Germline V gene lookup returns CDR1 SGHRS and CDR2 YFSETQ. V lost 0 bases and J lost 0, with 10 bases in between. The CDR3 runs 16 residues. CDR3 nucleotide sequence: TGCGCCAGCAGCTTGGGCCTAGCCCGCTCCTACAATGAGCAGTTCTTC. Its protein product is CASSLGLARSYNEQFF. The variable domain in full, with the rest retrieved from reference TRBV5-1 and TRBJ2-1, is KAGVTQTPRYLIKTRGQQVTLSCSPISGHRSVSWYQQTPGQGLQFLFEYFSETQRNKGNFPGRFSGRQFSNSRSEMNVSTLELGDSALYLCASSLGLARSYNEQFFGPGTRLTVL.

The chain joins TRBV5-4 to TRBJ2-7; perhaps TRBD1 as D (5 bases). The CDR3 contains 12 residues. Germline-derived CDR1 and CDR2 are SGHNT and YYREEE (reference sequence). Deletions cut 5 bases from V and 6 bases from J, with 12 bases between. The CDR3 sequence is CASRDVGREQYF. The DNA of the CDR3 is TGTGCCAGCAGGGACGTGGGGCGCGAGCAGTACTTC.

This rearrangement joins TRBV12-3 or TRBV12-4 to TRBJ1-2; a weak D match, TRBD1 (5 bases). V gave up 2 bases and J gave up 7 bases, with 11 bases separating them. This CDR3 comprises 13 residues. The CDR3: CASSLPGEVGYTF. CDR3 DNA: TGTGCCAGCAGTTTACCGGGGGAGGTTGGCTACACCTTC.

The chain combines TRBV5-5 with TRBJ2-7, with 9 bases that match TRBD1. The CDR3 length is 15 residues. From germline, CDR1 is SGHKS and CDR2 YYEKEE (reference sequence). V shed 5 bases, J shed 0 bases, and the junction held 6 bases outside the gene matches. The CDR3 DNA is TGTGCCAGCAGACCGGACAGGGGTAGCTCCTACGAGCAGTACTTC. Translation gives CASRPDRGSSYEQYF.

The J gene is TRBJ1-5, the V gene TRBV25-1; D call uncertain. CDR3 length: 14 residues. V lost 2 bases, J lost 3 bases, and 8 bases lay in between. CDR1 and CDR2 (germline): MGHDK, SYGVNS. CDR3 amino acids: CASSETQINQPQHF. CDR3 sequence (DNA): TGTGCCAGCAGTGAAACACAAATCAATCAGCCCCAGCATTTT.

This chain links TRBV5-6 with TRBJ2-1, with TRBD2 matching over 9 bases. The CDR3 totals 17 residues. V shed 5 bases, J shed 0 bases, and the junction held 9 bases outside the gene matches. Per germline, CDR1 SGHDT and CDR2 YYEEEE. The CDR3 DNA reads as TGTGCCAGCAGACCGACCGGGACTAGCCGCTCCTACAATGAGCAGTTCTTC. It encodes CASRPTGTSRSYNEQFF.

The chain is built from TRBV12-3 or TRBV12-4 and TRBJ1-3; D is undetermined. The length of the CDR3 is 13 residues. V was shortened by 8 bases and J by 0 bases, with 8 bases between the two germline ends. DNA of the CDR3: TGTGCCAGCGGCAGAAGCTCTGGAAACACCATATATTTT. Amino acids: CASGRSSGNTIYF.

This chain uses TRBV5-1 with TRBJ2-2; a weak D match, TRBD1 (6 bases). The CDR3 totals 15 residues. Trimming took off 2 bases at V and 1 base at J, with 9 bases between the two ends. Per germline, CDR1 SGHRS and CDR2 YFSETQ. CDR3 residues: CASSLPTGNTGELFF. CDR3 bases: TGCGCCAGCAGCTTACCGACAGGGAACACCGGGGAGCTGTTTTTT.

This clone was detected only a few times. At the DNA level, this CDR3 is encoded by other sequences in the same sample as well. The rearrangement uses TRBV5-1 and TRBJ1-2; perhaps TRBD1 as D (5 bases). V shed 0 bases and J shed 8 bases, with 14 bases lying between them. Looked up from germline, CDR1 is SGHRS and CDR2 is YFSETQ. The CDR3 extends over 14 amino acids. The CDR3 DNA follows: TGCGCCAGCAGCTTGGGGCAGGGAGGTCGGGGCTACACCTTC. This codes for CASSLGQGGRGYTF.

This clone was observed a handful of times. V usage is TRBV12-3 or TRBV12-4 and J usage is TRBJ1-2; no definite D call. Trimming left V 10 bases short and J 4 bases short, with 16 bases between. This CDR3 is built from 13 residues. The CDR3 region is CATNSRRGYGYTF. In DNA form, the CDR3 reads TGTGCCACGAACTCCCGGCGGGGCTATGGCTACACCTTC.

This rearrangement joins TRBV4-3 to TRBJ2-3; no reliable D call. Between the trimmed V and J ends, which lost 4 bases and 5 bases, there was a span of 10 bases. Germline V gene lookup returns CDR1 LGHNA and CDR2 YSLEER. The CDR3 runs to 13 residues. The CDR3 nucleotides read TGCGCCAGCAGCCCCACCGCCCGAGATACGCAGTATTTT. This codes for CASSPTARDTQYF.

DNA of the CDR3: TGTGCCAGCAGCTTGGGTGGACAGCACAATCAGCCCCAGCATTTT. Translating gives CASSLGGQHNQPQHF. The chain uses TRBV7-2 and TRBJ1-5; a possible D gene is TRBD1 (6 bases). The CDR3 contains 15 residues. Germline assignment: CDR1 SGHTA and CDR2 FQGNSA. V lost 3 bases to trimming and J lost 3 bases, with 12 bases between them.

The chain recombines TRBV7-2 with TRBJ2-5; D is uncertain. Trimming removed 1 base from V and 5 bases from J, with 26 bases in between. The CDR3 length is 19 residues. Looked up from germline, CDR1 is SGHTA and CDR2 is FQGNSA. The CDR3: CASSLGGSSRAGSRETQYF. CDR3 DNA: TGTGCCAGCAGCTTAGGTGGTAGCTCCCGGGCCGGGTCCCGGGAGACCCAGTACTTC.

This rearrangement joins TRBV7-2 to TRBJ2-2; D not certain. The ends were cut back, 1 base at V and 3 bases at J, with 12 bases in the middle. This CDR3 has 16 amino acids. Per the germline V gene, CDR1 is SGHTA and CDR2 is FQGNSA. This CDR3 is CASSLGSRAYTGELFF. As DNA, the CDR3 is TGTGCCAGCAGCTTAGGATCCCGAGCGTACACCGGGGAGCTGTTTTTT. Full variable domain (missing parts from reference TRBV7-2 and TRBJ2-2): GAGVSQSPSNKVTEKGKDVELRCDPISGHTALYWYRQSLGQGLEFLIYFQGNSAPDKSGLPSDRFSAERTGGSVSTLTIQRTQQEDSAVYLCASSLGSRAYTGELFFGEGSRLTVL.

The chain uses TRBV5-1 and TRBJ1-6, with TRBD1 identical over 9 bases. Germline V gives CDR1 SGHRS, CDR2 YFSETQ. With 4 bases clipped from V and 14 bases from J, the junction kept 13 bases outside the gene matches. This CDR3 has 15 residues. The CDR3 DNA is TGCGCCAGCAGCCAAGGGACAGGGCGACCCCTCACCCTCCACTTT. Translated: CASSQGTGRPLTLHF.

V usage is TRBV5-1 and J usage is TRBJ1-2; 9 nucleotides align to TRBD1. This CDR3 is 13 amino acids long. After removal of 6 bases from V and 4 bases from J, the junction contained 4 bases not matched to a gene. Per germline, CDR1 SGHRS and CDR2 YFSETQ. The DNA for the CDR3 is TGCGCCAGCACGAGGGACAGGGCCTATGGCTACACCTTC. Its protein product is CASTRDRAYGYTF.

This sequence joins TRBV7-9 and TRBJ2-7; the match to TRBD1 covers 8 bases. CDR1 and CDR2 (germline): SEHNR, FQNEAQ (reference sequence). This CDR3 has 14 amino acids. The V and J ends lost 7 bases and 3 bases, in that order; junction bases with no gene match: 8. The CDR3 DNA reads TGTGCCAGCAAAGACCCGGGACAGGACTACGAGCAGTACTTC. This translates into CASKDPGQDYEQYF.